Shown below are 24 T cell receptor beta chains from a single sample sequenced in a study of OX40 agonist ivuxolimab in advanced cancers. Clones were sequenced by immunoSEQ multiplex PCR, and TCRdb holds only the in-frame ones, with some missing. The sample holds 30,000 to 50,000 clones, around 89% seen once. Here the sequenced sample was CD4+ or CD8+ T cells sorted from blood, taken in a trial of the OX40 agonist ivuxolimab. The receptors were sampled from an adult with an advanced solid tumor such as melanoma, head and neck, liver or kidney cancer.

The chain joins TRBV2 to TRBJ2-5; 7 positions match TRBD1. V shed 4 bases, J shed 9 bases, and the junction held 8 bases outside the gene matches. Germline V gene lookup returns CDR1 SNHLY and CDR2 FYNNEI. The CDR3 length is 13 residues. For the CDR3, the DNA is TGTGCCAGCAGTGGTACAGGGGATGAGCCCCAGTACTTC. This codes for CASSGTGDEPQYF.

The V gene is TRBV10-3, the J gene TRBJ1-5; 10 positions match TRBD1. The CDR3 is made up of 13 amino acids. Germline V lookup: CDR1 ENHRY, CDR2 SYGVKD. V shed 6 bases, J shed 5 bases, and the junction held 1 base outside the gene matches. The CDR3: CAISGTGDQPQHF. The DNA of the CDR3 is TGTGCCATCAGCGGGACAGGGGATCAGCCCCAGCATTTT.

The chain links TRBV11-2 to TRBJ2-7; 7 positions match TRBD2. J lost 0 bases, V lost 1 base, and 9 bases had no gene match. Germline CDR1 reads SGHAT; CDR2 reads FQNNGV. CDR3 length: 17 residues. In DNA form, the CDR3 reads TGTGCCAGCAGCTTAGCTAGTGGGGGGGTAAGCTCCTACGAGCAGTACTTC. Its protein is CASSLASGGVSSYEQYF. Full variable domain (rest looked up from reference TRBV11-2 and TRBJ2-7): EAGVAQSPRYKIIEKRQSVAFWCNPISGHATLYWYQQILGQGPKLLIQFQNNGVVDDSQLPKDRFSAERLKGVDSTLKIQPAKLEDSAVYLCASSLASGGVSSYEQYFGPGTRLTVT.

V is TRBV9 and J is TRBJ2-3; D ambiguous. The CDR3 runs 13 residues. V was shortened by 4 bases and J by 4 bases, with 10 bases between the two germline ends. In germline, CDR1 is SGDLS, CDR2 YYNGEE. CDR3 coding DNA: TGTGCCAGCAGCTCTCAACCCGCAGATACGCAGTATTTT. Translating it yields CASSSQPADTQYF.

The chain recombines TRBV7-9 with TRBJ2-7; D gene unclear. The CDR3 length is 13 residues. V was trimmed by 8 bases and J by 1 base, leaving 12 bases between them. Germline assignment: CDR1 SEHNR and CDR2 FQNEAQ (reference sequence). Here the CDR3 DNA reads TGTGCCAGCCGCCCGGCGGCTTCCTACGAGCAGTACTTC. Its translation: CASRPAASYEQYF. The full variable domain, with the rest looked up from reference TRBV7-9 and TRBJ2-7, is DTGVSQNPRHKITKRGQNVTFRCDPISEHNRLYWYRQTLGQGPEFLTYFQNEAQLEKSRLLSDRFSAERPKGSFSTLEIQRTEQGDSAMYLCASRPAASYEQYFGPGTRLTVT.

CDR3 amino acids: CASSSGAGPEAFF. CDR3 DNA sequence: TGTGCCAGCAGCTCGGGTGCGGGGCCTGAAGCTTTCTTT. J is TRBJ1-1 and V is TRBV5-5, with a weak D call TRBD1 (5 bases). This CDR3 comprises 13 residues. V lost 3 bases and J lost 6, with 12 bases in between. Germline V gene sequence: CDR1 SGHKS, CDR2 YYEKEE (reference sequence). Based on the CDR3 plus reference TRBV5-5 and TRBJ1-1, the full variable domain is DAGVTQSPTHLIKTRGQQVTLRCSPISGHKSVSWYQQVLGQGPQFIFQYYEKEERGRGNFPDRFSARQFPNYSSELNVNALLLGDSALYLCASSSGAGPEAFFGQGTRLTVV.

This clone was seen a few times. The chain combines TRBV6-5 with TRBJ2-5; D could derive from TRBD1 or TRBD2 (7 bases each). The germline V gene encodes CDR1 MNHEY and CDR2 SVGAGI. This CDR3 is built from 14 residues. V shed 4 bases and J shed 5 bases, with 14 bases lying between them. CDR3 residues: CASSLNQGGETQYF. The DNA for the CDR3 is TGTGCCAGCAGTTTGAACCAGGGGGGGGAGACCCAGTACTTC.

The chain recombines TRBV7-9 with TRBJ2-2, with D possibly matching TRBD1 (6 bases). Trimming pared 6 bases from V and 7 bases from J, leaving 24 bases between. The CDR3 sequence is 17 residues long. The germline CDR1 and CDR2 sequences are SEHNR and FQNEAQ (reference sequence). The CDR3 is CASSLPQTGLDLGELFF. As DNA, the CDR3 is TGTGCCAGCAGTTTACCCCAAACAGGGCTGGACCTCGGGGAGCTGTTTTTT.

This chain uses TRBV10-2 with TRBJ2-7, with a possible D match to TRBD1 (8 bases). CDR1 and CDR2 from the germline V gene are WSHSY and SAAADI. The CDR3 has 14 amino acids. V shed 6 bases and J shed 4 bases, with 16 bases lying between them. The CDR3 spells CASRGGTGNYEQYF. The CDR3, as DNA: TGCGCCAGCAGGGGGGGGACAGGAAATTACGAGCAGTACTTC.

The genes are TRBV27 and TRBJ2-3; TRBD2 is a possible D gene (7 bases). V was pared by 6 bases and J by 3 bases, with 16 bases between. This CDR3 contains 15 residues. Germline V CDR1 and CDR2: MNHEY, SMNVEV (reference sequence). For the CDR3, the DNA is TGTGCCAGCAGGCCCGGGGGGCTCCTTACAGATACGCAGTATTTT. Protein product: CASRPGGLLTDTQYF.

The chain links TRBV19 to TRBJ1-1; tentatively, D is TRBD1 (5 bases). This CDR3 has 14 amino acids. Germline CDR1 and CDR2: LNHDA and SQIVND (reference sequence). The V end lost 8 bases, the J end lost 4 bases, and 17 bases lay between the germline ends. The CDR3, as DNA: TGTGCCAGTGAAGGACACCCTACGGGCACTGAAGCTTTCTTT. Translating it yields CASEGHPTGTEAFF.

Only one count was recorded for this clone. This chain uses TRBV7-9 with TRBJ2-1; 7 bases map to TRBD2. The V gene's germline CDR1 is SEHNR and CDR2 FQNEAQ (reference sequence). The CDR3 has 17 residues. Unmatched junction bases numbered 11, after V lost 5 bases and J lost 1 base. The CDR3: CASSPRPREISYNEQFF. The CDR3 DNA is TGTGCCAGCAGCCCCCGTCCGCGGGAGATATCCTACAATGAGCAGTTCTTC.

This clone showed up just a few times. The rearrangement links TRBV9 to TRBJ2-2; D ambiguous. This CDR3 has 12 amino acids. The germline V gene encodes CDR1 SGDLS and CDR2 YYNGEE. V gave up 7 bases and J gave up 2 bases, with 6 bases separating them. CDR3 in amino acids: CASGLNTGELFF. CDR3 sequence (DNA): TGTGCCAGCGGCCTAAACACCGGGGAGCTGTTTTTT.

The V and J genes are TRBV23-1 and TRBJ2-7; no clear D gene. Being an ORF, TRBV23-1 has a function that is uncertain. With 4 bases removed from V and 5 bases from J, the gap between germline ends came to 18 bases. This CDR3 comprises 15 residues. The CDR3: CASSPRKSDHHEQYF. For the CDR3, the DNA is TGCGCCAGCAGTCCCCGGAAATCCGACCACCACGAGCAGTACTTC.

CDR3 amino acids: CSVGAGRTDTQYF. DNA for the CDR3: TGCAGCGTTGGGGCAGGCCGCACAGATACGCAGTATTTT. The chain employs TRBV29-1 and TRBJ2-3; D gene uncertain. This CDR3 region has 13 residues. The ends were cut back, 4 bases at V and 1 base at J, with 9 bases in the middle. Germline V lookup: CDR1 SQVTM, CDR2 ANQGSEA.

V gene TRBV5-1 combines with J gene TRBJ2-3; 7 bases agree with TRBD1. This CDR3 comprises 17 residues. The J segment lost 4 bases and the V segment lost 0 bases, leaving 11 bases of the junction unmatched. Germline V gene data show CDR1 as SGHRS and CDR2 as YFSETQ. CDR3 DNA: TGCGCCAGCAGCTTGGCCGAGTCTTTGCAGGGGGCAGATACGCAGTATTTT. This gives the protein CASSLAESLQGADTQYF.

The chain recombines TRBV5-1 with TRBJ2-5; 10 bases are shared with TRBD2. The germline CDR1 and CDR2 sequences are SGHRS and YFSETQ. With V trimmed by 3 bases and J by 5 bases, 7 bases remained unmatched. The CDR3 covers 15 residues. The CDR3 region is CASSSSGGAVETQYF. The CDR3 DNA reads TGCGCCAGCAGCTCGAGCGGGGGGGCTGTGGAGACCCAGTACTTC. Using reference TRBV5-1 and TRBJ2-5 for the parts outside the CDR3, the full variable domain is KAGVTQTPRYLIKTRGQQVTLSCSPISGHRSVSWYQQTPGQGLQFLFEYFSETQRNKGNFPGRFSGRQFSNSRSEMNVSTLELGDSALYLCASSSSGGAVETQYFGPGTRLLVL.

This chain uses TRBV5-4 with TRBJ2-3, with D tentatively TRBD1 (6 bases). The CDR3 spans 15 residues. CDR1 and CDR2 from the germline V gene are SGHNT and YYREEE (reference sequence). Trimming left V 4 bases short and J 6 bases short, with 18 bases between. CDR3 region: CASSPGHSTRDTQYF. In DNA form, the CDR3 reads TGTGCCAGCAGCCCGGGACACTCCACCCGGGATACGCAGTATTTT.

The CDR3 DNA reads TGTGCCAGTAGTATTGGGTATCAGGGGTACAATGAGCAGTTCTTC. It specifies CASSIGYQGYNEQFF. This chain connects TRBV19 to TRBJ2-1; the D gene is possibly TRBD1 (6 bases). The CDR3 contains 15 residues. CDR1 and CDR2 (germline): LNHDA, SQIVND (reference sequence). V was clipped by 3 bases and J by 4 bases, with 13 bases between them.

The CDR3 nucleotides are TGTGCCAGCTCACCACTCCCAGGGGGCAAGGCAACTAATGAAAAACTGTTTTTT. Protein product: CASSPLPGGKATNEKLFF. The genes are TRBV18 and TRBJ1-4; 8 positions match TRBD1. The trim removed 1 base at V and 0 bases at J, leaving 7 bases unmatched. This CDR3 is built from 18 residues. Germline loops: CDR1 KGHSH, CDR2 LQKENI.

The chain couples TRBV19 to TRBJ2-3; D is ambiguous. Between the trimmed V and J ends, which lost 5 bases and 2 bases, there was a span of 14 bases. Germline lookup yields CDR1 LNHDA and CDR2 SQIVND (reference sequence). This CDR3 is built from 15 residues. The CDR3 region is CASSGNSGVTDTQYF. CDR3 DNA sequence: TGTGCCAGTAGTGGAAATAGTGGGGTCACAGATACGCAGTATTTT.

This clone was observed once. The chain links TRBV5-4 to TRBJ2-1, with D perhaps given as TRBD1 or TRBD2 (5 bases each). Germline V gives CDR1 SGHNT, CDR2 YYREEE (reference sequence). CDR3 size: 16 residues. V was clipped by 1 base and J by 7 bases, with 18 bases between them. This CDR3 is CASSLFRGIAWNEQFF. DNA of the CDR3: TGTGCCAGCAGCTTGTTCCGGGGCATTGCGTGGAATGAGCAGTTCTTC. Full variable domain (outside the CDR3, taken from reference TRBV5-4 and TRBJ2-1): ETGVTQSPTHLIKTRGQQVTLRCSSQSGHNTVSWYQQALGQGPQFIFQYYREEENGRGNFPPRFSGLQFPNYSSELNVNALELDDSALYLCASSLFRGIAWNEQFFGPGTRLTVL.

The V call is TRBV7-2, the J call TRBJ2-7, with D perhaps TRBD2 (6 bases). The V end was cut by 5 bases, the J end by 6 bases, with 14 bases between. The CDR3 extends over 13 amino acids. Germline V gives CDR1 SGHTA, CDR2 FQGNSA. The DNA for the CDR3 is TGTGCCAGCAGCACGACTCGGGAGAGCGAGCAGTACTTC. Translation: CASSTTRESEQYF. Together with reference TRBV7-2 and TRBJ2-7, the CDR3 gives the full variable domain: GAGVSQSPSNKVTEKGKDVELRCDPISGHTALYWYRQSLGQGLEFLIYFQGNSAPDKSGLPSDRFSAERTGGSVSTLTIQRTQQEDSAVYLCASSTTRESEQYFGPGTRLTVT.

The gene calls are TRBV4-2 and TRBJ1-5; possibly TRBD1 for D (6 bases). The ends were cut back, 8 bases at V and 9 bases at J, with 20 bases in the middle. The CDR3 has 14 residues. The V gene's germline CDR1 is LGHNA and CDR2 YNFKEQ. The CDR3 protein is CASGITGTSAPQHF. Written as DNA, the CDR3 is TGTGCCAGCGGAATCACCGGGACATCGGCGCCCCAGCATTTT.